This T cell receptor beta chain was identified in a study of CXCR3-negative and CXCR3-positive naive CD8 T cells. Findings and limits, study-wide: TRB CDR3s were more hydrophobic in CXCR3-positive than in CXCR3-negative naive cells. Whereas both naive subsets had comparably high diversity, memory CD8+ cells had much lower diversity. Naive subsets displayed similar surface CD5, and TCR strength was inferred from TRB CDR3 properties.

Of note for this clonotype: Its target is unknown.

From germline, CDR1 is MDHEN and CDR2 SYDVKM. CDR3 size: 15 residues. UMI-tagged TRB cDNA libraries were built via 5' RACE. TCRdb reprocessed the 5' RACE reads; each CDR3 protein has one entry and no DNA is given. The listing records about 120,000 distinct CDR3 sequences. V and J are TRBV28 and TRBJ2-2; TCRdb lists TRBD1, though no DNA is available to test this call. The clonotype comes from a human donor in good health. Some clones in this sample may be carry-over from other donors' samples. Sequencing used naive CXCR3+ CD8+ T cells from blood. The sample's subset: CD45RO-CCR7+CD27+CD95- naive CD8+ T cells expressing CXCR3 (TNR3+). The CDR3 protein is CASSFLQGNTGELFF.